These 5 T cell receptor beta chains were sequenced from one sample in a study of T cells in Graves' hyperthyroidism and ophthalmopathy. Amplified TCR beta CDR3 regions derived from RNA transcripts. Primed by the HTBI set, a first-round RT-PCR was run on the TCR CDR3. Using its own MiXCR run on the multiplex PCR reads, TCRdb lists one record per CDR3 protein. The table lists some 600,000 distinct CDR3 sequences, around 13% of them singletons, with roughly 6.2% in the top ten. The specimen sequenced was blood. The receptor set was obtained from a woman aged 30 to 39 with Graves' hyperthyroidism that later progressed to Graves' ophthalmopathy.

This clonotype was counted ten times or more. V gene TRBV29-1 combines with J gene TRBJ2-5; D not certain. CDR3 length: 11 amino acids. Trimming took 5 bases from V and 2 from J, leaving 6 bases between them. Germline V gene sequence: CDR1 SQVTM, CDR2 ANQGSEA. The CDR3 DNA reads TGCAGCGTTCCAGTTCAAGAGACCCAGTACTTC. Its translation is CSVPVQETQYF.

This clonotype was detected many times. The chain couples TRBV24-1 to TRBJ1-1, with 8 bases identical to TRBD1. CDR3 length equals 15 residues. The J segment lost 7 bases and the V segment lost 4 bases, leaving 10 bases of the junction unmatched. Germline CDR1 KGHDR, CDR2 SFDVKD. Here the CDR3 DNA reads TGTGCCACCAGTGACGACGACAGGGGTTCTCGTGAAGCTTTCTTT. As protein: CATSDDDRGSREAFF.

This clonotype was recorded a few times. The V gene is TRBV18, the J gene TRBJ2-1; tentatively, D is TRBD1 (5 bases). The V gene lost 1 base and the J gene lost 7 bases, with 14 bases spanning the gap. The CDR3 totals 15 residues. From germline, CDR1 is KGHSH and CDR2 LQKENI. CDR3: CASSPQGNLRNEQFF. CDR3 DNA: TGTGCCAGCTCACCACAGGGGAATTTAAGGAATGAGCAGTTCTTC.

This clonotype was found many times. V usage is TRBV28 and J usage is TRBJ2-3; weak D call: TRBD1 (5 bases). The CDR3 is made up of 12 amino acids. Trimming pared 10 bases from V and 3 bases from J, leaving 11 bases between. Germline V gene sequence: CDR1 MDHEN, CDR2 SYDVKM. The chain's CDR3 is CATSGSTDTQYF. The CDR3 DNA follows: TGTGCCACATCAGGGTCAACAGATACGCAGTATTTT.

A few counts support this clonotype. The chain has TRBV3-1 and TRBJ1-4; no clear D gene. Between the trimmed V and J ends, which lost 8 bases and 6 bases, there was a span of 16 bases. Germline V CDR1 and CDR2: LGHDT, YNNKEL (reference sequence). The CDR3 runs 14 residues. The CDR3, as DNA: TGTGCCAGCTCCACCTCCCTCAACGATGAAAAACTGTTTTTT. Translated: CASSTSLNDEKLFF.